The source of this TCR beta chain is a study of blood T cell repertoires in COVID-19 (dated by TCRdb to between 2020 and 2021). With respect to the entire study: Collaborator samples came from the United States, Italy and Spain and covered acute and convalescent phases of COVID-19. The dataset comprised deeply sampled blood TCRbeta repertoires from subjects exposed to, actively infected with, or recovered from COVID-19. The repertoires were made available in a free public database intended to serve as a resource for research on the immune response to SARS-CoV-2. The prospective study material was composed of cDNA or gDNA derived from T cells, B-cell-depleted T cells, or PBMCs. The sample metadata nearly always contained a de-identified subject ID, COVID-19 status, age in years and sex. The samples were drawn from two sources: the first 160 participants of the ongoing ImmuneRACE study, and 1,000 to 1,500 subjects contributed by 6 global collaborators. Where HLA class I and class II types were available, the types were taken from metadata supplied by the sample provider, not from assay-based typing.

Collaborating institutions collected whole blood in K2EDTA tubes following their own protocols. For TCRbeta analysis, collaborator samples were shipped as frozen whole blood, as isolated PBMCs, or as DNA extracted from either sample type. The immunoSEQ Assay, a bias-controlled multiplex PCR, was used to amplify TCRbeta CDR3 regions from genomic DNA. Under the source paper's analysis protocol: The number of nucleated cells in each sample was estimated by amplification of reference gene primers within the assay. To quantify the absolute abundance of each unique TCRbeta CDR3 rearrangement, sequence reads were collapsed and filtered. For each sample, productive Simpson clonality was calculated as the square root of Simpson's diversity index across productive rearrangements. Held by TCRdb, this immuneACCESS table contains in-frame sequences only and omits some clones. Under half of the omission traces to an unresolved V gene where checked; the cause of the rest is unknown. Clone size and V and J calls were adopted from that table, with D and trimming inferred from the DNA. The sample table records around 62,000 clones; around 90% of these occur just once. The top ten hold roughly 1.4% of the sample.

As concerns this clone: Its antigen is currently not known. No much larger clone is present one base from it, and per-base qualities are unavailable.

Overall study outcomes, separate from this receptor: The quantity of clinical and demographic metadata differed by source and by participant and was supplied without curation.

The CDR3 runs 15 amino acids, cysteine and phenylalanine included. Just CDR3 DNA is preserved here, 45 bases in frame from base 1. The sequence derives from a man in his 60s with acute or convalescent COVID-19. The rearrangement joined TRBV12-1 to TRBJ2-7; the table's D call, TRBD2, was not checked against the DNA. TRBV12-1 is listed as a pseudogene. The sequenced material came from peripheral blood. The nucleotides read TGTGCCAGCAGCCAACTAGCGGGAGCTTCCTACGAGCAGTACTTC. Its amino acids are CASSQLAGASYEQYF.